A single sample gave rise to the 7 T cell receptor beta chains below, sequenced in a study of HIV-infected patients and healthy controls. Reverse transcription used 500 to 550 ng RNA and constant-region primers for alpha and beta. Using multiplexing indices, alpha and beta chain libraries were generated apart by chain-specific third strand synthesis. TCRdb reanalysed the 5' RACE reads using MiXCR and keeps one entry per CDR3 protein. The sample contains around 4,300 distinct CDR3 sequences, around 5.2% of which appear only once. Follow-up blood was drawn about 14 weeks, roughly three months, after antiretroviral therapy began. All unsorted peripheral T cells were captured because whole blood was used without fractionation. Specimen: blood, collected during antiretroviral therapy. The receptors originated from an adult with HIV infection.

This clonotype is large. The V gene is TRBV5-6, the J gene TRBJ2-3, with D perhaps TRBD1 (5 bases). The V gene's germline CDR1 is SGHDT and CDR2 YYEEEE. Trimming took off 2 bases at V and 4 bases at J, with 26 bases between the two ends. The CDR3 has 19 amino acids. The CDR3 reads CASSFPELPPTDSADTQYF. The DNA of the CDR3 is TGTGCCAGCAGCTTCCCCGAACTACCGCCGACAGATTCTGCAGATACGCAGTATTTT.

Judged by abundance, this clonotype is medium-sized. The chain carries TRBV6-1 and TRBJ1-5; tentatively, D is TRBD1 (6 bases). V was trimmed by 4 bases and J by 1 base, leaving 20 bases between them. CDR1 is MNHNS and CDR2 is SASEGT in the germline V gene. This CDR3 comprises 18 residues. The CDR3 is CASSVSLGGAISNQPQHF. The CDR3 DNA is TGTGCCAGCAGTGTATCCCTAGGGGGGGCCATCAGCAATCAGCCCCAGCATTTT.

This clonotype is medium-sized by share. Mismatch with germline at one junction end may stem from a read error. The V call is TRBV12-3 or TRBV12-4, the J call TRBJ2-1; possibly TRBD1 for D (6 bases). CDR3 size: 12 residues. CDR3 coding DNA: TGTGCCAGCAGTTTCGCAGGGGCTGAGAAGTTCTTC. Translation gives CASSFAGAEKFF.

Within the sample, this clonotype is medium-sized. The J gene is TRBJ2-2, the V gene TRBV9, with D tentatively TRBD2 (5 bases). In germline, CDR1 is SGDLS, CDR2 YYNGEE. V lost 4 bases and J 3 bases, leaving 19 bases between the germline ends. The CDR3 totals 17 residues. The CDR3: CASSLGSDPGYTGELFF. DNA of the CDR3: TGTGCCAGCAGCCTGGGATCCGACCCGGGGTACACCGGGGAGCTGTTTTTT.

Within the sample, this clonotype is medium-sized (0.01 to 0.1%). This sequence joins TRBV20-1 and TRBJ2-5; the D is unclear. CDR1 is DFQATT, CDR2 SNEGSKA, per germline (reference sequence). Trimming left V 5 bases short and J 5 bases short, with 18 bases between. This CDR3 region has 14 residues. Written as DNA, the CDR3 is TGCAGTGCTCTCGAGTTACTGGGTACGGAGACCCAGTACTTC. It translates to CSALELLGTETQYF.

This clonotype came up many times. The chain combines TRBV7-9 with TRBJ1-1; D unresolved. Trimming left V 1 base short and J 7 bases short, with 10 bases between. The CDR3 has 13 amino acids. Germline CDR1 reads SEHNR; CDR2 reads FQNEAQ (reference sequence). CDR3: CASSLGTQGEAFF. CDR3 nucleotide sequence: TGTGCCAGCAGCTTAGGGACTCAAGGTGAAGCTTTCTTT.

This clonotype is classed as medium-sized. The chain combines TRBV30 with TRBJ1-5; D remains unclear. This CDR3 contains 13 residues. Trimming removed 3 bases at V and 4 bases at J, with 10 bases between. Germline V gives CDR1 GTSNPN, CDR2 SVGIG (reference sequence). The DNA for the CDR3 is TGTGCCTGGAGCGAATCGTTTAATCAGCCCCAGCATTTT. The encoded protein is CAWSESFNQPQHF.